The entry below describes one TCR beta chain. V dropped 4 bases and J dropped 5 bases, with 9 bases sitting between them. Germline V lookup: CDR1 LNHDA, CDR2 SQIVND (reference sequence). This CDR3 is built from 14 residues. TCRdb's copy holds only in-frame clones and misses some; the assay was immunoSEQ multiplex PCR. Seen here are 140,000 to 150,000 clones, approximately 88% observed once, and the top ten hold roughly 16%. The data were taken from a study of T cell responses to AZD1222 COVID-19 vaccine. The sequenced sample was peripheral blood, obtained on day 0 of AZD1222 vaccination. The chain uses TRBV19 and TRBJ1-6; D not certain. This sequence was found in an adult in good health. The CDR3 region has the DNA TGTGCCAGTAGTAGCCTCGGTCATAATTCACCCCTCCACTTT. Translation: CASSSLGHNSPLHF.